The rows below give T cell receptor beta chains drawn from one sample of a study of shared clonotypes between healthy human individuals. Some clones are missing from TCRdb's copy, which holds only in-frame ones; the method was immunoSEQ multiplex PCR. The sample lists 2,500,000 or so clones; 90% to 95% were seen once. Sequencing input: naive CD4+ T cells sorted from blood. These receptors were collected from a young man in good health. CDR3s include the opening cysteine and the closing phenylalanine or tryptophan. D genes are given only for firm matches. Size values are once, few and many counts, or a class for expanded clones, and some rows have none.

size	J	V	D	CDR3	DNA
.	TRBJ1-6	TRBV28	TRBD1	CASSLLRDSLQNNSPLHF	TGTGCCAGCAGTTTACTTCGGGACAGCTTACAGAATAATTCACCCCTCCACTTT
.	TRBJ1-1	TRBV6-5	TRBD1	CASRQGASLDTEAFF	TGTGCCAGCAGGCAGGGGGCGTCACTGGACACTGAAGCTTTCTTT
.	TRBJ2-7	TRBV6-5	.	CASSSGQLSSYEQYF	TGTGCCAGCAGCTCCGGACAGCTAAGCTCCTACGAGCAGTACTTC
.	TRBJ2-7	TRBV7-2	TRBD2	CASSFGLAWEQYF	TGTGCCAGCAGCTTCGGACTAGCGTGGGAGCAGTACTTC
once	TRBJ2-1	TRBV19	.	CASSEYANEQFF	TGTGCCAGTAGTGAATACGCCAATGAGCAGTTCTTC
.	TRBJ2-3	TRBV28	.	CASSHSTGPPDTQYF	TGTGCCAGCAGCCACAGTACGGGGCCCCCAGATACGCAGTATTTT
.	TRBJ2-2	TRBV10-3	TRBD2	CAIRGTSVKTGELFF	TGTGCCATCAGGGGGACTAGCGTAAAGACCGGGGAGCTGTTTTTT
.	TRBJ1-1	TRBV7-2	TRBD1	CASSWNRGNTEAFF	TGTGCCAGCAGCTGGAACAGGGGGAACACTGAAGCTTTCTTT
.	TRBJ1-2	TRBV27	.	CASSLSVEGIVDGYTF	TGTGCCAGCAGTTTATCCGTCGAAGGGATTGTGGATGGCTACACCTTC
.	TRBJ1-5	TRBV28	.	CASSRTTVPYSNQPQHF	TGTGCCAGCAGCCGCACTACCGTTCCATATAGCAATCAGCCCCAGCATTTT
.	TRBJ1-1	TRBV29-1	TRBD1	CSAGTGGNTEAFF	TGCAGCGCTGGGACAGGGGGCAACACTGAAGCTTTCTTT
.	TRBJ2-1	TRBV2	TRBD2	CASSESGGSYNEQFF	TGTGCCAGCAGTGAAAGCGGGGGGTCCTACAATGAGCAGTTCTTC
once	TRBJ2-4	TRBV30	.	CAWSPLGSTALAKNIQYF	TGTGCCTGGAGCCCTCTCGGGAGTACAGCACTAGCCAAAAACATTCAGTACTTC
.	TRBJ2-7	TRBV9	TRBD1	CASSVAGGTGRAEQYF	TGTGCCAGCAGCGTAGCTGGCGGGACAGGCAGAGCCGAGCAGTACTTC
once	TRBJ2-1	TRBV9	TRBD2	CASSGRLAGGRYNEQFF	TGTGCCAGCAGCGGTCGACTAGCGGGAGGGCGGTACAATGAGCAGTTCTTC
once	TRBJ1-1	TRBV5-1	TRBD1	CASRGQGARTEAFF	TGCGCCAGCAGGGGACAGGGGGCTAGGACTGAAGCTTTCTTT
.	TRBJ2-5	TRBV30	.	CAWSRRSWEEETQYF	TGTGCCTGGTCTCGACGCAGTTGGGAGGAAGAGACCCAGTACTTC
.	TRBJ2-1	TRBV2	.	CASSESYNEQFF	TGTGCCAGCAGTGAGTCCTACAATGAGCAGTTCTTC
once	TRBJ2-1	TRBV11-2	TRBD2	CASSTTGTSANEQFF	TGTGCCAGCAGCACTACCGGGACTAGCGCTAATGAGCAGTTCTTC
.	TRBJ1-6	TRBV7-2	.	CASSPGTVGDLHF	TGTGCCAGCAGCCCGGGGACCGTGGGGGACCTCCACTTT
.	TRBJ2-7	TRBV6-5	TRBD2	CASSLAGAYEQYF	TGTGCCAGCAGCCTAGCGGGAGCCTACGAGCAGTACTTC
.	TRBJ2-7	TRBV28	TRBD1	CASSYLGGDRGYEQYF	TGTGCCAGCAGTTATCTAGGTGGGGACAGGGGATACGAGCAGTACTTC
.	TRBJ2-7	TRBV7-2	.	CASSPQGGQSYEQYF	TGTGCCAGCAGCCCCCAGGGGGGACAGTCCTACGAGCAGTACTTC
.	TRBJ2-1	TRBV5-8	TRBD1	CASSLPRTGGYNEQFF	TGTGCCAGCAGCTTGCCGCGGACAGGGGGTTACAATGAGCAGTTCTTC
once	TRBJ1-5	TRBV28	.	CASDPHPNQPQHF	TGTGCCAGCGACCCCCACCCAAATCAGCCCCAGCATTTT
.	TRBJ2-1	TRBV7-7	TRBD1	CASSPDRVNEQFF	TGTGCTAGCAGCCCGGACAGGGTCAATGAGCAGTTCTTC
.	TRBJ2-1	TRBV10-1	TRBD2	CASRENSGRATEQFF	TGCGCCAGCCGTGAAAATAGCGGGAGGGCCACTGAGCAGTTCTTC
.	TRBJ1-5	TRBV6-1	.	CASRVSNQPQHF	TGTGCCAGCAGGGTGAGCAATCAGCCCCAGCATTTT
few	TRBJ1-1	TRBV7-2	.	CASRHTGKLNTEAFF	TGTGCCAGCAGACATACCGGGAAACTGAACACTGAAGCTTTCTTT
.	TRBJ2-7	TRBV9	.	CASSVAGTTYEQYF	TGTGCCAGCAGCGTAGCGGGAACGACCTACGAGCAGTACTTC
.	TRBJ1-4	TRBV15	TRBD1	CATSRVRGTGRDEKLFF	TGTGCCACCAGCAGAGTCCGAGGGACAGGCCGGGATGAAAAACTGTTTTTT
.	TRBJ1-2	TRBV30	.	CAWSRDAYTF	TGTGCCTGGAGCAGGGACGCCTACACCTTC
.	TRBJ1-3	TRBV9	.	CASSPGQLSSGNTIYF	TGTGCCAGCAGCCCAGGACAGCTGAGCTCTGGAAACACCATATATTTT
.	TRBJ2-4	TRBV2	.	CASSEGMGIQYF	TGTGCCAGCAGTGAAGGGATGGGCATTCAGTACTTC
.	TRBJ2-3	TRBV28	.	CATLGQQTDTQYF	TGTGCCACTTTAGGGCAGCAGACGGATACGCAGTATTTT
.	TRBJ1-4	TRBV19	.	CASSKAAREKLFF	TGTGCCAGTAGTAAGGCCGCACGGGAAAAACTGTTTTTT
.	TRBJ1-2	TRBV10-2	.	CASSVDRIMGYTF	TGCGCCAGCAGTGTAGACAGGATTATGGGCTACACCTTC
.	TRBJ2-1	TRBV11-1	.	CASSLGKGYEQFF	TGTGCCAGCAGCTTAGGGAAGGGATATGAGCAGTTCTTC
.	TRBJ1-1	TRBV27	TRBD1	CASSLFPGTGNTEAFF	TGTGCCAGCAGTTTATTCCCCGGGACAGGGAACACTGAAGCTTTCTTT
.	TRBJ2-3	TRBV10-3	.	CAIRAQVADTQYF	TGTGCCATCAGGGCACAGGTGGCGGATACGCAGTATTTT